The next 9 T cell receptor beta chains were all read from a single sample in a study of blood T cells in healthy people across ages. A second PCR of roughly 7 to 11 cycles used a sample-barcoded 5' primer and a J-beta primer mix. TCRdb itself ran the 5' RACE reads through MiXCR, one entry per CDR3 protein. Of approximately 900,000 distinct CDR3 sequences in the sample, 25% to 30% were seen once. This sample also appeared in a second study, on T cells of mothers and their children.

What was sequenced was blood. The receptors stem from a middle-aged woman in good health.

The V call is TRBV29-1, the J call TRBJ2-4, with D perhaps matching TRBD1 (5 bases). V dropped 6 bases and J dropped 6 bases, with 15 bases sitting between them. CDR1 SQVTM and CDR2 ANQGSEA come from the germline V gene. This CDR3 region has 13 residues. The CDR3 nucleotides are TGCAGCGTCATCCCCCCAGGGATAAACATTCAGTACTTC. It is translated as CSVIPPGINIQYF.

The chain employs TRBV6-6 and TRBJ1-2; D might be TRBD1 (6 bases). Trimming took 6 bases from V and 2 from J, leaving 13 bases between them. This CDR3 is built from 14 residues. Germline lookup yields CDR1 MNHNY and CDR2 SVGAGI (reference sequence). CDR3 protein: CASRVGRGNYGYTF. The CDR3 bases are TGTGCCAGCAGGGTAGGCAGGGGAAACTATGGCTACACCTTC.

Many counts were recorded for this clonotype. The gene calls are TRBV12-3 or TRBV12-4 and TRBJ2-7; the match to TRBD2 covers 7 bases. Trimming took 5 bases from V and 6 from J; bases not matched to a gene: 10. The CDR3 has 14 amino acids. For the CDR3, the DNA is TGTGCCAGCAGTCCCGGGGAGGGGTGGTCCGAGCAGTACTTC. It translates to CASSPGEGWSEQYF.

The V and J genes are TRBV2 and TRBJ2-5; no reliable D call. Germline lookup yields CDR1 SNHLY and CDR2 FYNNEI. V was clipped by 9 bases and J by 4 bases, with 18 bases between them. The CDR3 has 14 residues. The CDR3 loop is CASLVQEGRETQYF. CDR3 sequence (DNA): TGTGCCAGTCTCGTGCAGGAAGGGCGAGAGACCCAGTACTTC.

The chain combines TRBV6-5 with TRBJ1-2, with 7 positions matching TRBD1. Germline CDR1 MNHEY, CDR2 SVGAGI. The CDR3 totals 16 residues. Trimming cost V 7 bases and J 1 base; bases outside gene matches: 12. CDR3 sequence: CASTRAWDSVNYGYTF. CDR3 in DNA: TGTGCCAGCACCCGTGCCTGGGACAGCGTTAACTATGGCTACACCTTC.

This clonotype has just a few counts. The chain couples TRBV27 to TRBJ2-1; a weak D match, TRBD2 (6 bases). The germline V gene encodes CDR1 MNHEY and CDR2 SMNVEV (reference sequence). V shed 5 bases and J shed 2 bases, with 7 bases lying between them. The CDR3 runs to 13 residues. The CDR3 spells CASSGRTYNEQFF. CDR3 sequence (DNA): TGTGCCAGCAGTGGGAGGACCTACAATGAGCAGTTCTTC.

In its sample, this clonotype was seen a few times. The germline gene is not matched at one end of the junction; a read error may be the cause. CDR3 residues: CASSQLAGSLYEQYF. The CDR3 nucleotides read TGCGCTAGCAGCCAATTGGCGGGGAGCCTCTACGAGCAGTACTTC. The chain carries TRBV4-1 and TRBJ2-7; maybe TRBD2 (6 bases). The germline V gene has CDR1 MGHRA and CDR2 YSYEKL. The CDR3 totals 15 residues.

CDR3 sequence (DNA): TGTGCCAGCAGTGACACAGGGGGCTCCTCCTACGAGCAGTACTTC. It specifies CASSDTGGSSYEQYF. The chain uses TRBV6-5 and TRBJ2-7; 9 bases align to TRBD1. In germline, CDR1 is MNHEY, CDR2 SVGAGI. The CDR3 totals 15 residues. The V and J ends lost 5 bases and 0 bases, in that order; junction bases with no gene match: 5.

The V call is TRBV11-3, the J call TRBJ1-1; D is unresolved. This CDR3 contains 13 residues. The V gene lost 0 bases and the J gene lost 3 bases, with 5 bases spanning the gap. In germline, CDR1 is SGHNT, CDR2 YENEEA. CDR3 DNA: TGTGCCAGCAGCTTAGATATGGACACTGAAGCTTTCTTT. It codes for CASSLDMDTEAFF.